A single sample is the source of the 13 T cell receptor beta chains below, sequenced in a study of blood T cell repertoires in COVID-19. Assay: immunoSEQ multiplex PCR; the TCRdb copy retains only in-frame clones and omits some. The table records about 150,000 clones, approximately 81% of them present only once. The specimen was peripheral blood. The receptors were gathered from an elderly woman with active or convalescent COVID-19.

The V call is TRBV19, the J call TRBJ2-2, with TRBD2 identical over 7 bases. CDR3 length equals 17 residues. Germline V gene data show CDR1 as LNHDA and CDR2 as SQIVND (reference sequence). J gave up 1 base and V 7 bases, and 12 bases lay outside the gene matches. Written as DNA, the CDR3 is TGTGCCAGTACGCCTCTGTTCGGACTAGGGAACACCGGGGAGCTGTTTTTT. Translating it yields CASTPLFGLGNTGELFF.

The chain carries TRBV5-4 and TRBJ2-1; 9 bases line up with TRBD1. V lost 7 bases and J lost 5; bases outside the gene matches: 10. Germline V gene data show CDR1 as SGHNT and CDR2 as YYREEE (reference sequence). This CDR3 is 15 amino acids long. The CDR3 sequence: CASSAPGQGHNEQFF. DNA of the CDR3: TGTGCCAGCTCCGCACCGGGACAGGGACACAATGAGCAGTTCTTC.

V is TRBV4-2 and J is TRBJ2-1; 13 positions agree with TRBD2. The CDR3 contains 16 residues. The germline CDR1 and CDR2 sequences are LGHNA and YNFKEQ. V was pared by 4 bases and J by 10 bases, with 10 bases of the junction left unmatched. The CDR3 spells CASSRPGLAGLGEQFF. CDR3 bases: TGTGCCAGCAGCCGACCGGGACTAGCGGGATTAGGGGAGCAGTTCTTC.

The genes are TRBV5-1 and TRBJ1-3; the D is unclear. Trimming shortened V by 3 bases and J by 0 bases, and 4 bases separated the two germline ends. Germline lookup yields CDR1 SGHRS and CDR2 YFSETQ. The CDR3 runs 13 residues. The CDR3 protein is CASSSGSGNTIYF. CDR3 bases: TGCGCCAGCAGCTCCGGCTCTGGAAACACCATATATTTT. Supplemented by reference TRBV5-1 and TRBJ1-3, the full variable domain reads KAGVTQTPRYLIKTRGQQVTLSCSPISGHRSVSWYQQTPGQGLQFLFEYFSETQRNKGNFPGRFSGRQFSNSRSEMNVSTLELGDSALYLCASSSGSGNTIYFGEGSWLTVV.

The chain has TRBV12-3 or TRBV12-4 and TRBJ1-2, with 7 bases lining up with TRBD1. The CDR3 length is 13 residues. J lost 4 bases, V lost 4 bases, and 3 bases had no gene match. CDR3 residues: CASSSDRAYGYTF. CDR3 bases: TGTGCCAGCAGTTCAGACAGGGCCTATGGCTACACCTTC.

The V and J genes are TRBV4-1 and TRBJ2-5; 11 nucleotides align to TRBD2. The germline gives CDR1 MGHRA, CDR2 YSYEKL. V lost 4 bases, J lost 2 bases, and 9 bases stayed unmatched. CDR3 size: 17 residues. CDR3 bases: TGCGCCAGCAGCCCCGGGACTAGCGGAGGCCTTCAAGAGACCCAGTACTTC. It is translated as CASSPGTSGGLQETQYF.

The chain couples TRBV19 to TRBJ1-1; D not resolved. The germline gives CDR1 LNHDA, CDR2 SQIVND (reference sequence). Deletions cut 7 bases from V and 0 bases from J, with 9 bases between. CDR3 length: 13 amino acids. The CDR3 loop is CASTFSMNTEAFF. CDR3 bases: TGTGCCAGTACCTTTAGTATGAACACTGAAGCTTTCTTT.

The chain recombines TRBV3-1 (or the pseudogene TRBV3-2) with TRBJ1-1; perhaps TRBD1 as D (6 bases). The CDR3 totals 16 residues. The germline V gene encodes CDR1 LGHDT and CDR2 YNNKEL (reference sequence). V was trimmed by 6 bases and J by 2 bases, leaving 19 bases between them. The CDR3 DNA sequence: TGTGCCAGCAGTCAAAGGGGAGGGGGTTTTAACACTGAAGCTTTCTTT. This translates into CASSQRGGGFNTEAFF.

In this sample, this clone turned up a few times. The rearrangement uses TRBV28 and TRBJ1-5, with TRBD1 matching over 10 bases. The CDR3 is 17 amino acids. Germline CDR1 is MDHEN and CDR2 is SYDVKM. V gave up 2 bases and J gave up 7 bases; unmatched junction bases: 11. The CDR3 here is CASSLQRQGATGQPQHF. The CDR3, as DNA: TGTGCCAGCAGTTTACAGAGACAGGGGGCAACGGGACAGCCCCAGCATTTT.

The chain joins TRBV5-8 to TRBJ1-2; 7 positions agree with TRBD1. V shed 3 bases, J shed 4 bases, and the junction held 3 bases outside the gene matches. The CDR3 extends over 13 amino acids. Per germline, CDR1 SGHTS and CDR2 YDEGEE. The CDR3 sequence is CASSSDRVYGYTF. Here the CDR3 DNA reads TGTGCCAGCAGCTCCGACAGGGTCTATGGCTACACCTTC.

V is TRBV24-1 and J is TRBJ1-2, with D possibly being TRBD1 (5 bases). Trimming took off 5 bases at V and 3 bases at J, with 9 bases between the two ends. The CDR3 extends over 13 amino acids. Germline V gene lookup returns CDR1 KGHDR and CDR2 SFDVKD. The CDR3 bases are TGTGCCACCAGTGTAGGGGTTGACTATGGCTACACCTTC. Its protein product is CATSVGVDYGYTF.

The chain recombines TRBV7-3 with TRBJ1-5; 9 nucleotides match TRBD1. Germline-derived CDR1 and CDR2 are SGHTA and FQGTGA. After removal of 5 bases from V and 9 bases from J, the junction contained 8 bases not matched to a gene. The CDR3 is 14 residues long. This chain's CDR3 is CASSQDRGTRPQHF. The CDR3 bases are TGTGCCAGCAGCCAGGACAGGGGTACTCGGCCCCAGCATTTT.

The V gene is TRBV14, the J gene TRBJ2-7; a weak D match, TRBD1 (6 bases). The germline V and J ends were trimmed by 5 bases and 0 bases, with 14 bases remaining between them. Germline CDR1 SGHDN, CDR2 FVKESK. This CDR3 has 15 amino acids. DNA for the CDR3: TGTGCCAGCAGCAAACAGGGTTGGAGCTCCTACGAGCAGTACTTC. Residues: CASSKQGWSSYEQYF.